This T cell receptor beta chain was captured in a study of T cells in Graves' hyperthyroidism and ophthalmopathy. This clonotype was recorded a few times. Antigen unknown. Researchers barred patients who had uncontrolled infection, other autoimmune disease, pregnancy or lactation. The diagnostic basis comprised clinical symptoms, serum thyroxine and TRAb, thyroid ultrasound and orbital computed tomography. Template material for amplifying TCR beta CDR3 regions consisted of RNA transcripts. Primed by the HTBI set, a first-round RT-PCR was run on the TCR CDR3. TCRdb independently ran MiXCR on the multiplex PCR reads; one entry per CDR3 protein. Of approximately 710,000 distinct CDR3 sequences in the sample, 17% were seen once. This CDR3 has 17 amino acids. The germline V gene has CDR1 MGHDK and CDR2 SYGVNS. V was cut by 3 bases and J by 7 bases, with 21 bases left in between. Study-wide results and caveats: Blood also showed most of the thyroid clonotypes that were expanded above 0.001.

The receptor's source is a man in his fifties with Graves' hyperthyroidism. The gene calls are TRBV25-1 and TRBJ2-2; D is possibly TRBD1 or TRBD2 (5 bases each). Sequenced: blood. As DNA, the CDR3 is TGTGCCAGCAGTGACCCCAGGCGGGCAGGGCGGATCGGGGAGCTGTTTTTT. Amino acids: CASSDPRRAGRIGELFF.